These 31 T cell receptor beta chains came from one sample sequenced in a study of T cells in Graves' hyperthyroidism and ophthalmopathy. There were TCR beta CDR3 regions amplified from RNA transcripts. The TCR CDR3 first-round RT-PCR relied on the HTBI primer set. Via MiXCR, TCRdb re-called the multiplex PCR reads, giving one row per CDR3 protein. The sample lists roughly 740,000 distinct CDR3 sequences, roughly 17% seen once, with under 8.5% in the top ten. Specimen: blood. All receptors derive from a man between 18 and 35 years old with Graves' hyperthyroidism.

Only a few counts were recorded for this clonotype. The V call is TRBV20-1, the J call TRBJ2-3, with 13 bases aligning to TRBD2. Germline values: CDR1 DFQATT, CDR2 SNEGSKA (reference sequence). J lost 2 bases, V lost 3 bases, and 2 bases had no gene match. The CDR3 extends over 15 amino acids. CDR3 region: CSASGTSGNTDTQYF. The CDR3 DNA reads TGCAGTGCTAGCGGGACTAGCGGGAACACAGATACGCAGTATTTT.

This clonotype was recorded many times. Mismatch with germline at one junction end may stem from a read error. The V and J genes are TRBV7-7 and TRBJ2-3; possibly TRBD2 for D (6 bases). This CDR3 is built from 14 residues. Germline assignment: CDR1 SSHAT and CDR2 FNYEAQ (reference sequence). CDR3 loop: CASSFIPGADTQYF. The DNA of the CDR3 is TGTGCTAGCAGCTTCATACCGGGGGCAGATACGCAGTATTTT.

Comments on this clonotype: A read error may produce the germline difference seen at one junction end. The chain links TRBV12-3 or TRBV12-4 to TRBJ1-2; D is uncertain. This CDR3 has 13 amino acids. CDR3 sequence (DNA): TGTACCAGCCTCCCGTGGTCTGGTTATGGCTACACCTTC. It is translated as CTSLPWSGYGYTF.

This clonotype showed up just a few times. The CDR3 spells CATSPGLAGGDPEQFF. In DNA form, the CDR3 reads TGTGCCACCTCCCCGGGACTAGCGGGAGGAGATCCTGAGCAGTTCTTC. V gene TRBV19 combines with J gene TRBJ2-1, with 15 positions matching TRBD2. The CDR3 is 16 residues long. The junction had 13 bases not matched to a gene; V was cut back by 10 bases and J by 9 bases. Germline-derived CDR1 and CDR2 are LNHDA and SQIVND (reference sequence).

This clonotype was recorded many times. The V and J genes are TRBV20-1 and TRBJ1-4; 9 bases are a match to TRBD1. V was pared by 6 bases and J by 7 bases, with 6 bases of the junction left unmatched. Germline V gives CDR1 DFQATT, CDR2 SNEGSKA (reference sequence). The CDR3 is 13 residues long. The CDR3 region is CSATGQGSEKLFF. The CDR3 nucleotides read TGCAGTGCCACGGGACAGGGTAGTGAAAAACTGTTTTTT.

This clonotype has a handful of counts. CDR3 DNA sequence: TGTGCCAGCGTGACAGCCGTTAACTATGGCTACACCTTC. Translating gives CASVTAVNYGYTF. V and J are TRBV28 and TRBJ1-2; tentatively, D is TRBD1 (5 bases). The germline gives CDR1 MDHEN, CDR2 SYDVKM. The CDR3 is made up of 13 amino acids. V was trimmed by 8 bases and J by 1 base, leaving 11 bases between them.

There are many counts of this clonotype. This sequence joins TRBV5-5 and TRBJ2-5, with 7 nucleotides matching TRBD2. Trimming took 4 bases from V and 4 from J; bases not matched to a gene: 10. The V gene's germline CDR1 is SGHKS and CDR2 YYEKEE (reference sequence). This CDR3 contains 15 residues. CDR3 residues: CASSLLALLGETQYF. CDR3 coding DNA: TGTGCCAGCAGCCTACTAGCGCTCTTAGGAGAGACCCAGTACTTC.

Ten or more counts support this clonotype. This chain links TRBV3-1 with TRBJ1-5; no definite D call. Trimming stripped 3 bases from V and 3 bases from J, with 9 bases between. The CDR3 runs 14 residues. CDR1 LGHDT and CDR2 YNNKEL come from the germline V gene (reference sequence). CDR3 loop: CASSHNTVNQPQHF. The CDR3 nucleotides are TGTGCCAGCAGCCACAACACGGTCAATCAGCCCCAGCATTTT.

This clonotype was seen repeatedly, ten times or more. The chain employs TRBV30 and TRBJ2-7, with 12 bases that match TRBD1. Trimming cost V 0 bases and J 5 bases; bases outside gene matches: 5. The CDR3 length is 15 residues. CDR1 is GTSNPN and CDR2 is SVGIG in the germline V gene (reference sequence). The CDR3 sequence is CAWSVQGTGGNEQYF. The CDR3 nucleotides are TGTGCCTGGAGTGTACAAGGGACAGGGGGCAACGAGCAGTACTTC. The entire variable domain, with the rest obtained from reference TRBV30 and TRBJ2-7, is as follows: SQTIHQWPATLVQPVGSPLSLECTVEGTSNPNLYWYRQAAGRGLQLLFYSVGIGQISSEVPQNLSASRPQDRQFILSSKKLLLSDSGFYLCAWSVQGTGGNEQYFGPGTRLTVT.

The rearrangement joins TRBV19 to TRBJ1-5; D is unclear. V was cut by 5 bases and J by 6 bases, with 17 bases left in between. The CDR3 length is 15 residues. Germline V CDR1 and CDR2: LNHDA, SQIVND (reference sequence). Here the CDR3 reads CASSERAARGQPQHF. The CDR3, as DNA: TGTGCCAGTAGTGAGAGGGCGGCTCGAGGTCAGCCCCAGCATTTT.

This chain connects TRBV10-3 to TRBJ2-7; tentative D call: TRBD1 (6 bases). This CDR3 has 14 residues. The germline V gene encodes CDR1 ENHRY and CDR2 SYGVKD. V lost 6 bases and J 1 base, leaving 13 bases between the germline ends. Here the CDR3 reads CAISPGTPSYEQYF. The DNA of the CDR3 is TGTGCCATCAGCCCCGGGACACCTTCCTACGAGCAGTACTTC.

The V gene is TRBV29-1, the J gene TRBJ2-5; D not resolved. This CDR3 comprises 12 residues. Germline V gene sequence: CDR1 SQVTM, CDR2 ANQGSEA. Trimming left V 4 bases short and J 0 bases short, with 6 bases between. CDR3 sequence: CSVGMYQETQYF. The CDR3, as DNA: TGCAGCGTTGGTATGTACCAAGAGACCCAGTACTTC.

The chain links TRBV28 to TRBJ2-4; D perhaps matches TRBD1 (5 bases). This CDR3 is 14 amino acids long. Germline V gene lookup returns CDR1 MDHEN and CDR2 SYDVKM. V lost 10 bases and J 5 bases, leaving 18 bases between the germline ends. This CDR3 reads CATQDSLGQNIQYF. DNA of the CDR3: TGTGCCACCCAAGACAGCCTAGGGCAAAACATTCAGTACTTC.

This clonotype turned up a few times. The rearrangement uses TRBV6-1 and TRBJ2-7, with 10 bases aligning to TRBD2. The CDR3 length is 14 residues. Germline V gives CDR1 MNHNS, CDR2 SASEGT. J lost 2 bases, V lost 10 bases, and 8 bases had no gene match. CDR3 sequence reads: CATDGLAETYEQYF. The CDR3, as DNA: TGTGCCACCGACGGACTAGCGGAGACCTACGAGCAGTACTTC.

DNA of the CDR3: TGTGCCAGCAGCCCGCGTGGACTAGACGCTGGAGATACGCAGTATTTT. It yields the protein CASSPRGLDAGDTQYF. The chain is built from TRBV7-2 and TRBJ2-3, with TRBD2 identical over 7 bases. The CDR3 is 16 amino acids. Germline V gives CDR1 SGHTA, CDR2 FQGNSA. Germline trimming cut 5 bases from V and 5 bases from J; bases unmatched to any gene: 13. Supplemented by reference TRBV7-2 and TRBJ2-3, the full variable domain reads GAGVSQSPSNKVTEKGKDVELRCDPISGHTALYWYRQSLGQGLEFLIYFQGNSAPDKSGLPSDRFSAERTGGSVSTLTIQRTQQEDSAVYLCASSPRGLDAGDTQYFGPGTRLTVL.

This clonotype showed up many times. This chain links TRBV12-3 or TRBV12-4 with TRBJ1-2; TRBD1 might be the D (6 bases). The CDR3 length is 16 residues. Trimming removed 5 bases from V and 1 base from J, with 17 bases in between. CDR3 bases: TGTGCCAGCAGTGAGATCGACAGGAGCATTAACTATGGCTACACCTTC. This sequence encodes CASSEIDRSINYGYTF.

The chain is built from TRBV30 and TRBJ1-2; a possible D gene is TRBD1 (5 bases). The CDR3 has 12 residues. The ends were cut back, 2 bases at V and 4 bases at J, with 8 bases in the middle. Per the germline V gene, CDR1 is GTSNPN and CDR2 is SVGIG (reference sequence). The CDR3 DNA is TGTGCCTGGAGTAGGGGATCCTATGGCTACACCTTC. Its protein product is CAWSRGSYGYTF.

This clonotype was recorded many times. The rearrangement uses TRBV6-1 and TRBJ2-1, with D hard to call. Trimming took 3 bases from V and 2 from J, leaving 11 bases between them. The CDR3 is 15 residues long. Per the germline V gene, CDR1 is MNHNS and CDR2 is SASEGT. This chain's CDR3 is CASSEDRAPYNEQFF. DNA for the CDR3: TGTGCCAGCAGTGAGGATAGGGCCCCCTACAATGAGCAGTTCTTC.

This clonotype was counted only a few times. J is TRBJ2-3 and V is TRBV7-2, with D maybe TRBD2 (6 bases). With 5 bases removed from V and 4 bases from J, the gap between germline ends came to 13 bases. CDR1 SGHTA and CDR2 FQGNSA come from the germline V gene. This CDR3 is 14 amino acids long. CDR3 protein: CASSLRTKSDTQYF. CDR3 sequence (DNA): TGTGCCAGCAGCCTACGGACTAAATCAGATACGCAGTATTTT.

The table lists this clonotype with many counts. The chain links TRBV24-1 to TRBJ2-5, with TRBD2 identical over 7 bases. The CDR3 has 13 amino acids. Per germline, CDR1 KGHDR and CDR2 SFDVKD. V gave up 3 bases and J gave up 4 bases; unmatched junction bases: 1. The CDR3 spells CATSDGGGETQYF. Written as DNA, the CDR3 is TGTGCCACCAGTGATGGGGGGGGAGAGACCCAGTACTTC.

This clonotype was counted only a few times. V gene TRBV27 combines with J gene TRBJ1-6; tentative D call: TRBD1 (6 bases). Germline values: CDR1 MNHEY, CDR2 SMNVEV (reference sequence). The CDR3 totals 15 residues. Trimming left V 5 bases short and J 14 bases short, with 22 bases between. The CDR3 sequence: CASSGPLGGNRALHF. As DNA, the CDR3 is TGTGCCAGCAGTGGTCCGTTGGGGGGTAACAGGGCCCTCCACTTT.

Note on this clonotype: This clone may be a read error of a much larger clone one base away. The V and J genes are TRBV6-1 and TRBJ2-7; TRBD1 matches at 7 bases. This CDR3 has 14 residues. The V segment lost 6 bases and the J segment 0 bases; nucleotides outside the gene matches: 5. Per germline, CDR1 MNHNS and CDR2 SASEGT. In nucleotides, the CDR3 is TGTGCCAGCAGCGACAGGGTAAGCTCCTACGAGCAGTACTTC. Amino acids: CASSDRVSSYEQYF.

This clonotype was counted ten times or more. This chain uses TRBV11-2 with TRBJ2-1, with 10 bases lining up with TRBD2. Germline V gene sequence: CDR1 SGHAT, CDR2 FQNNGV. Trimming at V came to 5 bases and at J to 8 bases, leaving 15 bases not matched to a gene. The CDR3 is 17 residues long. Here the CDR3 DNA reads TGTGCCAGCAGCCTAATTCTAGCGGGAGCGCCCAGCGATGAGCAGTTCTTC. Translated: CASSLILAGAPSDEQFF.

This clonotype was detected once. Just one base apart from a much larger clone, this may be a read error. The chain employs TRBV7-3 and TRBJ1-1; possibly TRBD1 for D (5 bases). This CDR3 comprises 15 residues. Germline CDR1 and CDR2: SGHTA and FQGTGA. The CDR3: CTSSNSGAPNTEAFF. CDR3 in DNA: TGTACCAGCAGCAACTCCGGGGCACCCAACACTGAAGCTTTCTTT.

The chain couples TRBV6-5 to TRBJ2-2; 7 bases match TRBD2. V shed 4 bases and J 7 bases; nucleotides not matched to a gene: 3. The CDR3 totals 13 residues. Germline V lookup: CDR1 MNHEY, CDR2 SVGAGI. CDR3 loop: CASSLGTNGELFF. CDR3 in DNA: TGTGCCAGCAGTTTAGGGACTAACGGGGAGCTGTTTTTT.

This clonotype was counted ten times or more. J is TRBJ2-3 and V is TRBV27; 13 bases fit TRBD2. V lost 6 bases, J lost 6 bases, and 6 bases stayed unmatched. The CDR3 runs 15 residues. Per germline, CDR1 MNHEY and CDR2 SMNVEV (reference sequence). DNA for the CDR3: TGTGCCAGCAGCCGACTAGCGGGAGGAGGGGATACGCAGTATTTT. It encodes CASSRLAGGGDTQYF.

This clonotype has just a few counts. The chain has TRBV7-9 and TRBJ2-1; D may be TRBD2 (5 bases). The CDR3 extends over 21 amino acids. Trimming removed 5 bases at V and 6 bases at J, with 35 bases between. Germline V lookup: CDR1 SEHNR, CDR2 FQNEAQ (reference sequence). CDR3 DNA: TGTGCCAGCAGCCGCCCGGGGTTCGGAGCGGAACTAAAAGTCTTAACCAATGAGCAGTTCTTC. It translates to CASSRPGFGAELKVLTNEQFF.

This clonotype showed up many times. The genes are TRBV20-1 and TRBJ2-3; perhaps TRBD1 as D (6 bases). V shed 6 bases and J shed 0 bases, with 16 bases lying between them. Per the germline V gene, CDR1 is DFQATT and CDR2 is SNEGSKA (reference sequence). The length of the CDR3 is 15 residues. The CDR3 DNA reads as TGCAGTGCCAACCCAGGGACATCGAGCACAGATACGCAGTATTTT. This gives the protein CSANPGTSSTDTQYF.

There are a few counts of this clonotype. The rearrangement uses TRBV6-2 or TRBV6-3 and TRBJ2-7; D may be TRBD1 or TRBD2 (5 bases each). CDR3 size: 15 residues. Trimming took 5 bases from V and 0 from J, leaving 14 bases between them. Germline V gene sequence: CDR1 MNHEY, CDR2 SVGEGT. CDR3: CASSRIEGSSYEQYF. CDR3 in DNA: TGTGCCAGCAGTCGTATAGAGGGGTCCTCCTACGAGCAGTACTTC.

V gene TRBV27 combines with J gene TRBJ2-7; the match to TRBD1 covers 9 bases. Germline V gives CDR1 MNHEY, CDR2 SMNVEV (reference sequence). The ends lost 5 bases at V and 6 bases at J; junction bases unmatched: 8. The CDR3 loop spans 14 amino acids. DNA for the CDR3: TGTGCCAGCAGTGCACAGGGGGCGCGGGGCGAGCAGTACTTC. Protein: CASSAQGARGEQYF.

V is TRBV6-1 and J is TRBJ2-7; the match to TRBD2 covers 16 bases. The CDR3 has 21 residues. CDR1 and CDR2 (germline): MNHNS, SASEGT. V lost 5 bases to trimming and J lost 4 bases; unmatched junction nucleotides: 20. CDR3 protein: CASSPRGTEMGLAGGAYEQYF. The DNA of the CDR3 is TGTGCCAGCAGTCCTCGAGGGACAGAAATGGGACTAGCGGGAGGGGCGTACGAGCAGTACTTC.